The 3 T cell receptor beta chains below all came from one sample that was sequenced in a study of regulatory T cells in long-lasting Graves disease. Building of the TCR beta libraries involved iRepertoire HTBI primers and Arm-PCR of CDR3 regions. TCRdb recomputed calls from the multiplex PCR reads with MiXCR, one row per CDR3 protein. The table has over 300,000 distinct CDR3 sequences, 15% to 18% seen once. The time point: newly diagnosed GD, antithyroid drugs for less than 3 months. PBMCs were the source of the RNA used for TCR sequencing. The material sequenced was peripheral blood mononuclear cells (PBMCs), taken at new diagnosis, from a patient treated with antithyroid drugs. Receptor source: a female donor with Graves disease.

CDR3 sequence (DNA): TGTGCCAGCAGTTACTCCCCAAGCGGGGGTGAGACCCAGTTCTTC. Translating gives CASSYSPSGGETQFF. This chain links TRBV6-5 with TRBJ2-5, with 8 bases lining up with TRBD2. The closer fit of TRBJ2-1 to the DNA end suggests the J call may be wrong. Germline values: CDR1 MNHEY, CDR2 SVGAGI. This CDR3 region has 15 residues.

The J gene is TRBJ1-4, the V gene TRBV20-1; 8 bases line up with TRBD1. CDR3 length: 12 amino acids. Trimming at V came to 2 bases and at J to 10 bases, leaving 3 bases not matched to a gene. The germline V gene encodes CDR1 DFQATT and CDR2 SNEGSKA (reference sequence). CDR3 region: CSARLTGGKLFF. CDR3 nucleotide sequence: TGCAGTGCTAGACTTACAGGGGGAAAACTGTTTTTT.

At least ten counts were recorded for this clonotype. V and J are TRBV2 and TRBJ2-3; 7 nucleotides line up with TRBD2. In germline, CDR1 is SNHLY, CDR2 FYNNEI. Unmatched junction bases numbered 8, after V lost 9 bases and J lost 2 bases. The CDR3 runs to 14 residues. Written as DNA, the CDR3 is TGTGCCAGTATAGCGGGCGAGCCCACAGATACGCAGTATTTT. Translating gives CASIAGEPTDTQYF.